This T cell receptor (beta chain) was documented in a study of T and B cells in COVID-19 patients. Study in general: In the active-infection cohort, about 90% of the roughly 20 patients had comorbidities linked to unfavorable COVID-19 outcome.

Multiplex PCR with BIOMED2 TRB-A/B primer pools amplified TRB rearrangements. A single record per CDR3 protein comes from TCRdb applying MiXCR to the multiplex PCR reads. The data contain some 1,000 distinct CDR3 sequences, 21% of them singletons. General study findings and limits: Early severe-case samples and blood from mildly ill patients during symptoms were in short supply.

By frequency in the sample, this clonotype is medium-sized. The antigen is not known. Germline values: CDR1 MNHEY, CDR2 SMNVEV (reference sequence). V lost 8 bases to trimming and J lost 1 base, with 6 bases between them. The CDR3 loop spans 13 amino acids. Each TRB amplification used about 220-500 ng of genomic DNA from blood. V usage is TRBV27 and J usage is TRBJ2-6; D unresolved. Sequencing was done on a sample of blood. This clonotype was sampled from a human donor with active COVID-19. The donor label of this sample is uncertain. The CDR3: CASGRSGANVLTF. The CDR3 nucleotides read TGTGCCAGCGGCCGTTCTGGGGCCAACGTCCTGACTTTC.